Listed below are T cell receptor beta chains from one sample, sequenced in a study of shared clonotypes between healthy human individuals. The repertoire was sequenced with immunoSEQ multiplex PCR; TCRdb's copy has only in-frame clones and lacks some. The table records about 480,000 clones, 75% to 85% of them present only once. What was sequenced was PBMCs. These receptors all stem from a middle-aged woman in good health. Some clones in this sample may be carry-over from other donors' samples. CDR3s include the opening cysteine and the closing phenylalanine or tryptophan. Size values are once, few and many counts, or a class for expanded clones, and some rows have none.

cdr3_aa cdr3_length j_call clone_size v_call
CASSQDVPGGTSTDTQYF 18 TRBJ2-3 NA TRBV4-2
CASSSPGTGITEAFF 15 TRBJ1-1 NA TRBV28
CASSLAEIAGGTGELFF 17 TRBJ2-2 many TRBV5-1
CASSSTGGRAEDTQYF 16 TRBJ2-3 NA TRBV9
CASNKPEPVNTEAFF 15 TRBJ1-1 once TRBV28
CASSIDLFDRVNTEAFF 17 TRBJ1-1 NA TRBV19
CASSHRTSGYQETQYF 16 TRBJ2-5 NA TRBV5-1
CASSILVGLDEQYF 14 TRBJ2-7 NA TRBV19
CASSPLGVNTGELFF 15 TRBJ2-2 NA TRBV9
CASSLVLAGGTYNEQFF 17 TRBJ2-1 NA TRBV28
CASNRNNEQFF 11 TRBJ2-1 NA TRBV2
CAWSRTGLPYNEQFF 15 TRBJ2-1 once TRBV30
CASSVGTSGTNTGELFF 17 TRBJ2-2 NA TRBV9
CASSQSWGTRNEQFF 15 TRBJ2-1 NA TRBV7-8
CASSLDGTRQFF 12 TRBJ2-1 NA TRBV11-2
CASWDSYTGELFF 13 TRBJ2-2 NA TRBV28